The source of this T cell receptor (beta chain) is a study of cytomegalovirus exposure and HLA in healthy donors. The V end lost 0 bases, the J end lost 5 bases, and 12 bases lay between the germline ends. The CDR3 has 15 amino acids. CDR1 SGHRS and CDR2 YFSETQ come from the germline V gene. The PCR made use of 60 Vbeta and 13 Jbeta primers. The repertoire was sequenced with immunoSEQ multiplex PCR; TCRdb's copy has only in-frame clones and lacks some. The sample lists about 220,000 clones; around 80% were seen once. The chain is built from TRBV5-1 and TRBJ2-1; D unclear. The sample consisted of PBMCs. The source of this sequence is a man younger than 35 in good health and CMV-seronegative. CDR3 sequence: CASSLATTRNNEQFF. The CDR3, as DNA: TGCGCCAGCAGCTTGGCCACGACCAGGAACAATGAGCAGTTCTTC. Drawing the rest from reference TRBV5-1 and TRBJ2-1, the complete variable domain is KAGVTQTPRYLIKTRGQQVTLSCSPISGHRSVSWYQQTPGQGLQFLFEYFSETQRNKGNFPGRFSGRQFSNSRSEMNVSTLELGDSALYLCASSLATTRNNEQFFGPGTRLTVL.